This TCR beta chain was identified in a study of Ad26.COV2.S vaccination and SARS-CoV-2 variants. The treatment here: roughly 18 received Ad26.COV2.S at low or high dose, single or two shots; roughly five received placebo; per-sample allocation not given. Collection of samples fell on day 63 after the first vaccine or placebo injection. Profiled with immunoSEQ multiplex PCR; TCRdb holds only in-frame clones, not every one. The table includes some 290,000 clones, around four fifths detected once. CDR1 is SNHLY, CDR2 FYNNEI, per germline. Trimming at V came to 7 bases and at J to 5 bases, leaving 3 bases not matched to a gene. The CDR3 has 13 amino acids.

The chain employs TRBV2 and TRBJ1-5; TRBD1 agrees at 9 bases. Sequencing was performed on peripheral blood, taken in a trial of Ad26.COV2.S vaccine versus placebo. The sequence derives from a person between 18 and 59 years old who received the Ad26.COV2.S COVID-19 vaccine or a placebo. CDR3 DNA sequence: TGTGCCAGCAACAGGGGGCCCGATCAGCCCCAGCATTTT. It specifies CASNRGPDQPQHF. Filled out from reference TRBV2 and TRBJ1-5, the complete variable domain reads EPEVTQTPSHQVTQMGQEVILRCVPISNHLYFYWYRQILGQKVEFLVSFYNNEISEKSEIFDDQFSVERPDGSNFTLKIRSTKLEDSAMYFCASNRGPDQPQHFGDGTRLSIL.